The 16 T cell receptor beta chains below all came from one sample that was sequenced in a study of cytomegalovirus exposure and HLA in healthy donors. The PCR had 60 Vbeta and 13 Jbeta primers. The protocol was immunoSEQ multiplex PCR, while the TCRdb copy is restricted to in-frame clones and leaves out a portion. The sample includes 200,000 to 250,000 clones, around 80% of them seen just once. The sequenced sample was PBMCs. These TCRs come from a girl aged 2 to 9 in good health and CMV-seronegative.

The chain has TRBV5-4 and TRBJ2-1; the D gene is possibly TRBD1 (8 bases). In germline, CDR1 is SGHNT, CDR2 YYREEE (reference sequence). The CDR3 totals 17 residues. V was clipped by 0 bases and J by 5 bases, with 18 bases between them. CDR3 nucleotide sequence: TGTGCCAGCAGCTTGGCCACCAACAGGGGGGGGAACAATGAGCAGTTCTTC. This encodes CASSLATNRGGNNEQFF.

V is TRBV11-2 and J is TRBJ2-6; the D gene is possibly TRBD2 (5 bases). The CDR3 is made up of 16 amino acids. Trimming took 5 bases from V and 2 from J, leaving 13 bases between them. Germline loops: CDR1 SGHAT, CDR2 FQNNGV. CDR3: CASSPARATGANVLTF. CDR3 coding DNA: TGTGCCAGCAGCCCAGCGAGGGCTACTGGGGCCAACGTCCTGACTTTC.

The V call is TRBV6-5, the J call TRBJ1-6, with 7 bases that match TRBD1. Unmatched junction bases numbered 10, after V lost 3 bases and J lost 11 bases. Per the germline V gene, CDR1 is MNHEY and CDR2 is SVGAGI. This CDR3 has 15 residues. DNA for the CDR3: TGTGCCAGCAGTTATGGCGAGACAGGGACGACACCCCTCCACTTT. Amino acid sequence: CASSYGETGTTPLHF.

This sequence joins TRBV19 and TRBJ2-7; 7 positions agree with TRBD1. There are 13 residues in the CDR3. Germline-derived CDR1 and CDR2 are LNHDA and SQIVND (reference sequence). The V segment lost 3 bases and the J segment 6 bases; nucleotides outside the gene matches: 5. In nucleotides, the CDR3 is TGTGCCAGTAGTATCCAGGGGGACGGCGAGCAGTACTTC. Residues: CASSIQGDGEQYF.

V is TRBV7-2 and J is TRBJ2-5; 8 nucleotides align to TRBD2. The CDR3 is made up of 18 amino acids. The trim removed 0 bases at V and 4 bases at J, leaving 13 bases unmatched. Germline CDR1 is SGHTA and CDR2 is FQGNSA. CDR3 bases: TGTGCCAGCAGCTTAGCAGGCGCCGGGACTAGGTGGCGAGAGACCCAGTACTTC. This gives the protein CASSLAGAGTRWRETQYF.

J is TRBJ1-5 and V is TRBV27; 9 bases are a match to TRBD1. V lost 6 bases and J lost 8; bases outside the gene matches: 11. The CDR3 has 15 residues. Germline V lookup: CDR1 MNHEY, CDR2 SMNVEV (reference sequence). The CDR3 DNA sequence: TGTGCCAGCAGGAGAACAGGGGGCGTTATGGAGCCCCAGCATTTT. Its translation: CASRRTGGVMEPQHF.

The table lists this clone with a few counts. The chain links TRBV5-1 to TRBJ1-1; 7 bases agree with TRBD1. CDR1 is SGHRS and CDR2 is YFSETQ in the germline V gene. The CDR3 consists of 15 residues. Unmatched junction bases numbered 12, after V lost 4 bases and J lost 6 bases. The chain's CDR3 is CASSPRPTGDAEAFF. The CDR3 DNA is TGCGCCAGCAGCCCACGCCCCACAGGGGACGCTGAAGCTTTCTTT.

V gene TRBV7-9 combines with J gene TRBJ2-1; D gene ambiguous. CDR3 length: 12 residues. The germline gives CDR1 SEHNR, CDR2 FQNEAQ (reference sequence). Between the trimmed V and J ends, which lost 6 bases and 9 bases, there was a span of 12 bases. The CDR3 sequence is CASRFTAGEQFF. The DNA for the CDR3 is TGTGCCAGCAGATTCACAGCTGGTGAGCAGTTCTTC.

V and J are TRBV27 and TRBJ2-3, with no clear D. Germline V gene lookup returns CDR1 MNHEY and CDR2 SMNVEV (reference sequence). This CDR3 region has 16 residues. Trimming took 10 bases from V and 0 from J, leaving 20 bases between them. This CDR3 reads CATSSRPLGSTDTQYF. DNA of the CDR3: TGTGCCACCTCCTCTCGGCCTTTGGGCAGCACAGATACGCAGTATTTT.

The genes are TRBV7-6 and TRBJ2-1; D is perhaps TRBD1 (5 bases). Per germline, CDR1 SGHVS and CDR2 FNYEAQ. Deletions cut 5 bases from V and 5 bases from J, with 19 bases between. The CDR3 is made up of 16 amino acids. DNA of the CDR3: TGTGCCAGCAGCCCCCAGGGCTACCGCAGTAACAATGAGCAGTTCTTC. Its translation is CASSPQGYRSNNEQFF.

The V gene is TRBV7-3, the J gene TRBJ1-1, with D uncertain. Germline CDR1 and CDR2: SGHTA and FQGTGA. Deletions cut 0 bases from V and 3 bases from J, with 8 bases between. The CDR3 sequence is 14 residues long. For the CDR3, the DNA is TGTGCCAGCAGCTTAACCCGGGAGGACACTGAAGCTTTCTTT. Translation gives CASSLTREDTEAFF.

The CDR3: CASSPRTGTGGASDGYTF. DNA for the CDR3: TGCGCCAGCAGCCCTAGGACCGGGACAGGGGGCGCCTCTGATGGCTACACCTTC. The chain is built from TRBV5-1 and TRBJ1-2; 12 bases are a match to TRBD1. The CDR3 loop spans 18 amino acids. J gave up 6 bases and V 4 bases, and 16 bases lay outside the gene matches. Germline-derived CDR1 and CDR2 are SGHRS and YFSETQ.

This sequence joins TRBV11-1 and TRBJ2-3; D might be TRBD2 (6 bases). The germline V gene has CDR1 SGHAT and CDR2 FQDESV (reference sequence). Trimming took 2 bases from V and 0 from J, leaving 9 bases between them. This CDR3 has 15 amino acids. Written as DNA, the CDR3 is TGTGCCAGCAGCTTATACGGGGGAAGCACAGATACGCAGTATTTT. Translating it yields CASSLYGGSTDTQYF.

The chain couples TRBV2 to TRBJ1-1, with 7 bases that match TRBD1. Trimming cost V 6 bases and J 1 base; bases outside gene matches: 8. This CDR3 contains 15 residues. The germline V gene has CDR1 SNHLY and CDR2 FYNNEI. The CDR3 is CASRERTGGNTEAFF. The CDR3 nucleotides read TGTGCCAGCAGGGAGAGGACAGGAGGGAACACTGAAGCTTTCTTT.

As concerns this clone: A junction end diverges from the germline sequence, so it may reflect a read error. The chain recombines TRBV29-1 with TRBJ2-1, with a tentative D call TRBD2 (6 bases). From germline, CDR1 is SQVTM and CDR2 ANQGSEA. The CDR3 is made up of 14 amino acids. DNA for the CDR3: TGCAGCGTTCTGGGGTTAGCGGCCTACAGTGAGCAGTTCTTC. The encoded protein is CSVLGLAAYSEQFF.

This chain connects TRBV7-9 to TRBJ2-7, with 12 positions matching TRBD2. The germline CDR1 and CDR2 sequences are SEHNR and FQNEAQ (reference sequence). This CDR3 has 19 residues. V shed 5 bases, J shed 4 bases, and the junction held 18 bases outside the gene matches. The CDR3 region is CASSPRLGLAGPEGYEQYF. The DNA of the CDR3 is TGTGCCAGCAGCCCACGCTTGGGACTAGCGGGTCCGGAAGGGTACGAGCAGTACTTC.